What follows are 10 T cell receptor beta chains derived from one specimen sequenced in a study of T cell clones after liver transplantation. Method: immunoSEQ multiplex PCR; TCRdb's copy keeps in-frame clones and lacks some. The sample carries over 70,000 clones, about four fifths recorded once. The material sequenced was CD4+ T cells from blood, taken 12 months after liver transplant. Receptor source: a human patient who received a liver transplant. Some of the T cells may derive from the graft donor.

The chain couples TRBV2 to TRBJ1-2; 7 bases fit TRBD1. The germline V gene encodes CDR1 SNHLY and CDR2 FYNNEI. This CDR3 has 14 amino acids. CDR3 bases: TGTGGAAGAGGAGGGGGCAGACCAGACTATGGCTACACCTTC. This encodes CGRGGGRPDYGYTF.

The chain links TRBV7-8 to TRBJ2-7, with D maybe TRBD1 (6 bases). Trimming shortened V by 4 bases and J by 6 bases, and 16 bases separated the two germline ends. CDR3 length: 14 amino acids. Germline V lookup: CDR1 SGHVS, CDR2 FQNEAQ. CDR3: CASSSSRGRGEQYF. The CDR3 region has the DNA TGTGCCAGCAGCTCTTCCAGGGGTAGGGGCGAGCAGTACTTC.

Concerning this clone: The identical CDR3 is also encoded by other nucleotide sequences in the sample. For the CDR3, the DNA is TGTGCCAGCAGTCCGTTGAATCAGCCCCAGCATTTT. The encoded protein is CASSPLNQPQHF. V usage is TRBV28 and J usage is TRBJ1-5; D ambiguous. The V end lost 5 bases, the J end lost 4 bases, and 6 bases lay between the germline ends. The V gene's germline CDR1 is MDHEN and CDR2 SYDVKM. The CDR3 totals 12 residues.

This rearrangement joins TRBV28 to TRBJ2-4; D uncertain. Per germline, CDR1 MDHEN and CDR2 SYDVKM. The V end was cut by 5 bases, the J end by 0 bases, with 8 bases between. CDR3 size: 14 residues. In DNA form, the CDR3 reads TGTGCCAGCAGTCCAGTCTTAGCCAAAAACATTCAGTACTTC. Protein product: CASSPVLAKNIQYF.

This sequence joins TRBV5-1 and TRBJ2-6, with 7 bases matching TRBD1. V lost 2 bases to trimming and J lost 0 bases; unmatched junction nucleotides: 14. The CDR3 sequence is 20 residues long. Germline V gene sequence: CDR1 SGHRS, CDR2 YFSETQ. The CDR3 is CASSLRGDRVKSSGANVLTF. For the CDR3, the DNA is TGCGCCAGCAGCTTAAGGGGAGACAGGGTCAAGAGCTCTGGGGCCAACGTCCTGACTTTC.

The chain combines TRBV2 with TRBJ2-2; D unresolved. Trimming removed 8 bases from V and 1 base from J, with 14 bases in between. Germline assignment: CDR1 SNHLY and CDR2 FYNNEI. The length of the CDR3 is 15 residues. CDR3: CASLMETLNTGELFF. The CDR3 region has the DNA TGTGCCAGCCTCATGGAGACCCTGAACACCGGGGAGCTGTTTTTT.

V usage is TRBV7-2 and J usage is TRBJ1-2; TRBD1 aligns across 9 bases. V was pared by 1 base and J by 4 bases, with 1 base of the junction left unmatched. This CDR3 has 14 residues. From germline, CDR1 is SGHTA and CDR2 FQGNSA. The CDR3 is CASSLDRGPYGYTF. CDR3 coding DNA: TGTGCCAGCAGCTTAGACAGGGGGCCCTATGGCTACACCTTC.

CDR3 protein: CASSSGVVNTIYF. CDR3 sequence (DNA): TGTGCCAGCAGTTCCGGGGTGGTAAACACCATATATTTT. V and J are TRBV28 and TRBJ1-3, with unresolved D. Germline V gene lookup returns CDR1 MDHEN and CDR2 SYDVKM. The CDR3 sequence is 13 residues long. Trimming cost V 4 bases and J 6 bases, with 10 bases left between them.

This rearrangement joins TRBV29-1 to TRBJ1-2; maybe TRBD1 (5 bases). This CDR3 comprises 13 residues. V was pared by 6 bases and J by 2 bases, with 13 bases between. In germline, CDR1 is SQVTM, CDR2 ANQGSEA. CDR3 nucleotide sequence: TGCAGCGTGGGCCGGGACGGGAACTATGGCTACACCTTC. It is translated as CSVGRDGNYGYTF.

As concerns this clone: One junction end does not reproduce the germline sequence, and a read error may be involved. This chain links TRBV7-7 with TRBJ2-4, with D possibly called TRBD1 or TRBD2 (6 bases each). CDR1 SSHAT and CDR2 FNYEAQ come from the germline V gene (reference sequence). CDR3 length: 15 residues. The DNA of the CDR3 is TGTGCTAGCAGCGCCAGGATTGGGGGGCTCGACATTCAGTACTTC. Its protein product is CASSARIGGLDIQYF.